A single sample is the source of the 16 T cell receptor beta chains below, sequenced in a study of blood T cell repertoires in COVID-19. Libraries were prepared by immunoSEQ multiplex PCR; TCRdb keeps only in-frame clonotypes and omits some of them. The sample comprises around 94,000 clones, approximately 78% of which are singletons, and about 9.6% rests with the top ten. The sample comprised peripheral blood. These receptors were taken from a man in his fifties or sixties with active or convalescent COVID-19.

This clone was detected many times. The V gene is TRBV5-5, the J gene TRBJ1-2, with D tentatively TRBD1 (5 bases). Germline V gene sequence: CDR1 SGHKS, CDR2 YYEKEE (reference sequence). CDR3 length equals 16 residues. V gave up 4 bases and J gave up 4 bases, with 20 bases separating them. This CDR3 reads CASSPAPLQDIYGYTF. CDR3 DNA sequence: TGTGCCAGCAGCCCTGCACCTCTACAGGACATCTATGGCTACACCTTC. Filled out from reference TRBV5-5 and TRBJ1-2, the complete variable domain reads DAGVTQSPTHLIKTRGQQVTLRCSPISGHKSVSWYQQVLGQGPQFIFQYYEKEERGRGNFPDRFSARQFPNYSSELNVNALLLGDSALYLCASSPAPLQDIYGYTFGSGTRLTVV.

V is TRBV5-3 and J is TRBJ2-3; 16 bases line up with TRBD2. TRBV5-3 is marked as an open reading frame, function uncertain. The CDR3 extends over 18 amino acids. The trim removed 8 bases at V and 6 bases at J, leaving 15 bases unmatched. The CDR3 DNA sequence: TGTGCCAGGCCCCAAGGGACTAGCGGGGGGGGCTTCGCGGATACGCAGTATTTT. Protein sequence: CARPQGTSGGGFADTQYF.

This chain joins TRBV12-3 or TRBV12-4 and TRBJ2-1, with 9 positions matching TRBD2. The V segment lost 4 bases and the J segment 7 bases; nucleotides outside the gene matches: 2. The CDR3 is 13 residues long. This CDR3 reads CASSSTSGNEQFF. As DNA, the CDR3 is TGTGCCAGCAGTTCGACTAGCGGTAATGAGCAGTTCTTC.

The chain has TRBV2 and TRBJ2-3; a possible D gene is TRBD1 (5 bases). The CDR3 is 12 amino acids. V was pared by 7 bases and J by 3 bases, with 8 bases between. The V gene's germline CDR1 is SNHLY and CDR2 FYNNEI. The CDR3, as DNA: TGTGCCAGCAACAGGTTTACAGATACGCAGTATTTT. It specifies CASNRFTDTQYF.

This clone has just a few counts. V usage is TRBV7-9 and J usage is TRBJ1-5, with D uncertain. Between the trimmed V and J ends, which lost 5 bases and 1 base, there was a span of 9 bases. From germline, CDR1 is SEHNR and CDR2 FQNEAQ (reference sequence). The CDR3 length is 14 residues. The CDR3 coding sequence is TGTGCCAGCAGCCCCGGCGGCAGCAATCAGCCCCAGCATTTT. Its translation is CASSPGGSNQPQHF.

A note on this clone: Other DNA sequences in this sample translate to the same CDR3. The V and J genes are TRBV18 and TRBJ1-5; possible D gene TRBD1, 5 bases. This CDR3 region has 14 residues. V was clipped by 3 bases and J by 6 bases, with 12 bases between them. From germline, CDR1 is KGHSH and CDR2 LQKENI. Here the CDR3 DNA reads TGTGCCAGCTCACCCCAGGGAAGGGGTCAGCCCCAGCATTTT. Its translation is CASSPQGRGQPQHF. Full variable domain (remainder filled in from reference TRBV18 and TRBJ1-5): NAGVMQNPRHLVRRRGQEARLRCSPMKGHSHVYWYRQLPEEGLKFMVYLQKENIIDESGMPKERFSAEFPKEGPSILRIQQVVRGDSAAYFCASSPQGRGQPQHFGDGTRLSIL.

J is TRBJ1-2 and V is TRBV29-1, with TRBD1 as a possible D gene (6 bases). Germline lookup yields CDR1 SQVTM and CDR2 ANQGSEA. Trimming left V 4 bases short and J 5 bases short, with 20 bases between. The length of the CDR3 is 15 residues. The CDR3 protein is CSVGGAGVLGYGYTF. CDR3 bases: TGCAGCGTTGGGGGAGCAGGGGTATTGGGGTATGGCTACACCTTC.

This clone was found once. The chain couples TRBV28 to TRBJ2-1; no clear D gene. V shed 1 base and J shed 4 bases, with 5 bases lying between them. Germline V gene lookup returns CDR1 MDHEN and CDR2 SYDVKM. CDR3 length equals 13 residues. CDR3 sequence reads: CASSLSSYNEQFF. Here the CDR3 DNA reads TGTGCCAGCAGTTTATCTAGTTACAATGAGCAGTTCTTC.

The rearrangement uses TRBV7-8 and TRBJ2-3; possible D gene TRBD2, 5 bases. CDR3 length: 16 residues. Deletions cut 4 bases from V and 1 base from J, with 15 bases between. The V gene's germline CDR1 is SGHVS and CDR2 FQNEAQ. The CDR3 DNA reads as TGTGCCAGCAGCTCACGGAGGTTCGGGGGCACAGATACGCAGTATTTT. The encoded protein is CASSSRRFGGTDTQYF. Full variable domain (outside the CDR3, taken from reference TRBV7-8 and TRBJ2-3): GAGVSQSPRYKVAKRGQDVALRCDPISGHVSLFWYQQALGQGPEFLTYFQNEAQLDKSGLPSDRFFAERPEGSVSTLKIQRTQQEDSAVYLCASSSRRFGGTDTQYFGPGTRLTVL.

The chain has TRBV5-1 and TRBJ1-4, with TRBD1 matching 9 bases. J lost 8 bases, V lost 4 bases, and 6 bases had no gene match. The CDR3 has 14 residues. Germline loops: CDR1 SGHRS, CDR2 YFSETQ. As DNA, the CDR3 is TGCGCCAGCAGCAGGGACAGGGATCGAGAAAAACTGTTTTTT. Translating gives CASSRDRDREKLFF.

The chain recombines TRBV4-1 with TRBJ1-1; TRBD1 is a possible D gene (5 bases). V lost 0 bases to trimming and J lost 8 bases, with 13 bases between them. This CDR3 is built from 14 residues. Germline loops: CDR1 MGHRA, CDR2 YSYEKL. In DNA, the CDR3 is TGCGCCAGCAGCCAAGATCTAGGGGAAATAGAAGCTTTCTTT. Amino acid sequence: CASSQDLGEIEAFF.

The chain couples TRBV7-9 to TRBJ2-1; 10 bases are a match to TRBD2. The germline V gene encodes CDR1 SEHNR and CDR2 FQNEAQ (reference sequence). After removal of 5 bases from V and 6 bases from J, the junction contained 7 bases not matched to a gene. CDR3 length equals 15 residues. CDR3 sequence: CASSLLAGGSNEQFF. The CDR3 region has the DNA TGTGCCAGCAGCCTCTTAGCGGGAGGAAGCAATGAGCAGTTCTTC.

V is TRBV14 and J is TRBJ2-7, with TRBD1 matching 7 bases. Germline V lookup: CDR1 SGHDN, CDR2 FVKESK. With 2 bases clipped from V and 5 bases from J, the junction kept 9 bases outside the gene matches. The CDR3 loop spans 15 amino acids. This CDR3 reads CASSQKRTGPHEQYF. The CDR3 nucleotides read TGTGCCAGCAGCCAAAAGAGGACAGGCCCTCACGAGCAGTACTTC.

This clone appeared a single time. This sequence joins TRBV6-2 or TRBV6-3 and TRBJ2-1, with D unclear. The CDR3 is 15 amino acids. Germline loops: CDR1 MNHEY, CDR2 SVGEGT. V lost 2 bases, J lost 0 bases, and 8 bases lay in between. CDR3 sequence reads: CASSYEFLSYNEQFF. The CDR3 DNA is TGTGCCAGCAGTTACGAGTTTCTCTCCTACAATGAGCAGTTCTTC.

This clone was seen once. V is TRBV2 and J is TRBJ1-1; D possibly corresponds to TRBD1 (6 bases). This CDR3 contains 13 residues. Germline V gene lookup returns CDR1 SNHLY and CDR2 FYNNEI. V was trimmed by 2 bases and J by 4 bases, leaving 8 bases between them. The CDR3 sequence: CASSEYRVTEAFF. The CDR3 nucleotides read TGTGCCAGCAGTGAATACAGGGTCACTGAAGCTTTCTTT. Filled out from reference TRBV2 and TRBJ1-1, the complete variable domain reads EPEVTQTPSHQVTQMGQEVILRCVPISNHLYFYWYRQILGQKVEFLVSFYNNEISEKSEIFDDQFSVERPDGSNFTLKIRSTKLEDSAMYFCASSEYRVTEAFFGQGTRLTVV.

The chain uses TRBV28 and TRBJ1-2; possibly TRBD1 for D (5 bases). With 11 bases removed from V and 10 bases from J, the gap between germline ends came to 20 bases. Germline CDR1 reads MDHEN; CDR2 reads SYDVKM. CDR3 size: 12 residues. CDR3 nucleotides: TGTGCCTCACGGGGGGGTCTAGAAATCTACACCTTC. Its translation is CASRGGLEIYTF.